The present T cell receptor beta chain was sequenced within a study of T cells after yellow fever vaccination. The study's findings and limits: Among primary-vaccination clones, most reappeared after the booster, at 96% for CD4 and more than 85% for CD8. There was a possibility that FACS-sorted repertoires contained abundant clonotypes contaminating from the bulk population.

This clonotype showed up just a few times. Its target is not known. The authors made TCR cDNA by 5'RACE template switching, adding a universal primer site and UMIs. Via MiXCR, TCRdb re-called the 5' RACE reads, giving one row per CDR3 protein. The sample yields approximately 150,000 distinct CDR3 sequences, 7.7% seen once. Per the germline V gene, CDR1 is LNHDA and CDR2 is SQIVND (reference sequence). The CDR3 loop spans 17 amino acids. V lost 4 bases and J lost 0, with 17 bases in between. The rearrangement uses TRBV19 and TRBJ2-3, with D possibly matching TRBD2 (7 bases). Material: CD4+ T cells sorted from PBMCs, obtained 5 days after the yellow fever booster vaccination. This sequence originates from a young man who received the YFV17D yellow fever vaccine. This CDR3 reads CASSKGGRSLSTDTQYF. CDR3 bases: TGTGCCAGTAGTAAGGGGGGGAGGTCCCTCAGCACAGATACGCAGTATTTT. The full variable domain, with the rest looked up from reference TRBV19 and TRBJ2-3, is DGGITQSPKYLFRKEGQNVTLSCEQNLNHDAMYWYRQDPGQGLRLIYYSQIVNDFQKGDIAEGYSVSREKKESFPLTVTSAQKNPTAFYLCASSKGGRSLSTDTQYFGPGTRLTVL.